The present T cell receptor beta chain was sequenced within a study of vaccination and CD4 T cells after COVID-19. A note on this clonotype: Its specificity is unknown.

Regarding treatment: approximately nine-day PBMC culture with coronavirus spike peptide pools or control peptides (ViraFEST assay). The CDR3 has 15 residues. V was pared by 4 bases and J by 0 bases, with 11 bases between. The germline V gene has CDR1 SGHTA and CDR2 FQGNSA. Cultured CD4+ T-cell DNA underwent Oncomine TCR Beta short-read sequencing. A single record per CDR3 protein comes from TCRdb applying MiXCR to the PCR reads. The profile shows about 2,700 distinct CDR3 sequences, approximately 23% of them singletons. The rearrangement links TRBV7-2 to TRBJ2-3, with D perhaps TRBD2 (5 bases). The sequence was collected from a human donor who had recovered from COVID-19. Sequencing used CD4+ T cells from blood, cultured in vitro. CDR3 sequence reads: CASSSPRASTDTQYF. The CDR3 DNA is TGTGCCAGCAGCTCACCGCGGGCTAGCACAGATACGCAGTATTTT.